These 10 T cell receptor beta chains were sequenced from one sample in a study of chemoradiotherapy in HPV16-positive cancers. Some clones are missing from TCRdb's copy, which holds only in-frame ones; the method was immunoSEQ multiplex PCR. The repertoire has some 20,000 clones, about four fifths of them found once; the top ten carry about 3.5%. The sequencing here drew on blood, taken from a patient who underwent chemoradiotherapy. Receptors were obtained from a human donor with HPV-associated anogenital cancer.

CDR3 in DNA: TGTGCCAGTAGTATGGGACTAGCGGGGAGTCTAAATGAGCAGTTCTTC. It specifies CASSMGLAGSLNEQFF. V gene TRBV19 combines with J gene TRBJ2-1; TRBD2 matches 13 bases. This CDR3 comprises 16 residues. Germline assignment: CDR1 LNHDA and CDR2 SQIVND (reference sequence). V shed 3 bases and J 7 bases; nucleotides not matched to a gene: 6. The full variable domain, with the rest looked up from reference TRBV19 and TRBJ2-1, is DGGITQSPKYLFRKEGQNVTLSCEQNLNHDAMYWYRQDPGQGLRLIYYSQIVNDFQKGDIAEGYSVSREKKESFPLTVTSAQKNPTAFYLCASSMGLAGSLNEQFFGPGTRLTVL.

This clone was seen a single time. The rearrangement links TRBV5-1 to TRBJ2-7, with D perhaps TRBD1 or TRBD2 (5 bases each). The germline CDR1 and CDR2 sequences are SGHRS and YFSETQ. This CDR3 region has 14 residues. V was trimmed by 0 bases and J by 4 bases, leaving 11 bases between them. The chain's CDR3 is CASSLAGDRYEQYF. DNA of the CDR3: TGCGCCAGCAGCTTGGCCGGGGACCGTTACGAGCAGTACTTC.

The chain carries TRBV5-5 and TRBJ2-3; 8 nucleotides line up with TRBD1. The CDR3 totals 16 residues. Trimming removed 0 bases from V and 4 bases from J; junction bases left unmatched: 7. In germline, CDR1 is SGHKS, CDR2 YYEKEE (reference sequence). The CDR3 DNA reads as TGTGCCAGCAGCTTGGATCCAGGGGGCGCATCAGATACGCAGTATTTT. Translated: CASSLDPGGASDTQYF.

The CDR3, as DNA: TGTGCCAGCAGTTCCCCCGGGGCCAAAAACATTCAGTACTTC. Protein product: CASSSPGAKNIQYF. The chain uses TRBV6-5 and TRBJ2-4; unclear D gene. Germline V gives CDR1 MNHEY, CDR2 SVGAGI. Deletions cut 4 bases from V and 1 base from J, with 8 bases between. The CDR3 length is 14 residues.

This chain links TRBV7-9 with TRBJ2-2; 8 bases line up with TRBD2. J lost 6 bases, V lost 4 bases, and 10 bases had no gene match. The CDR3 loop spans 16 amino acids. CDR1 is SEHNR and CDR2 is FQNEAQ in the germline V gene (reference sequence). CDR3 coding DNA: TGTGCCAGCAGCTGGCTAGCGGGTAGGGCTTCCGGGGAGCTGTTTTTT. It codes for CASSWLAGRASGELFF.

The gene calls are TRBV6-4 and TRBJ1-5; D remains unclear. The germline V gene has CDR1 MRHNA and CDR2 SNTAGT. V was trimmed by 3 bases and J by 1 base, leaving 4 bases between them. The CDR3 sequence is 13 residues long. CDR3: CASSEASNQPQHF. As DNA, the CDR3 is TGTGCCAGCAGTGAGGCAAGCAATCAGCCCCAGCATTTT.

This chain links TRBV27 with TRBJ2-7; TRBD1 aligns across 7 bases. Germline values: CDR1 MNHEY, CDR2 SMNVEV (reference sequence). The CDR3 is 13 amino acids. Trimming at V came to 9 bases and at J to 0 bases, leaving 5 bases not matched to a gene. CDR3 amino acids: CASRQGTSYEQYF. CDR3 DNA: TGTGCCAGTAGACAGGGCACCTCCTACGAGCAGTACTTC.

The chain joins TRBV7-9 to TRBJ1-1; 9 positions match TRBD1. Unmatched junction bases numbered 6, after V lost 5 bases and J lost 5 bases. Germline V gives CDR1 SEHNR, CDR2 FQNEAQ (reference sequence). This CDR3 has 14 amino acids. The CDR3 nucleotides are TGTGCCAGCAGCGACAGGGGGGTTACGACTGAAGCTTTCTTT. This translates into CASSDRGVTTEAFF.

This clone was seen just once. The chain combines TRBV9 with TRBJ1-2, with unresolved D. Trimming removed 0 bases from V and 2 bases from J, with 8 bases in between. The CDR3 extends over 14 amino acids. Germline assignment: CDR1 SGDLS and CDR2 YYNGEE. CDR3 residues: CASSVEAGNYGYTF. Here the CDR3 DNA reads TGTGCCAGCAGCGTAGAAGCCGGAAACTATGGCTACACCTTC.

The genes are TRBV7-2 and TRBJ2-7; D is uncertain. With 2 bases removed from V and 0 bases from J, the gap between germline ends came to 5 bases. Germline loops: CDR1 SGHTA, CDR2 FQGNSA. The CDR3 runs to 13 residues. The CDR3 nucleotides read TGTGCCAGCAGCTTACAGAGCTCCTACGAGCAGTACTTC. Its protein is CASSLQSSYEQYF.